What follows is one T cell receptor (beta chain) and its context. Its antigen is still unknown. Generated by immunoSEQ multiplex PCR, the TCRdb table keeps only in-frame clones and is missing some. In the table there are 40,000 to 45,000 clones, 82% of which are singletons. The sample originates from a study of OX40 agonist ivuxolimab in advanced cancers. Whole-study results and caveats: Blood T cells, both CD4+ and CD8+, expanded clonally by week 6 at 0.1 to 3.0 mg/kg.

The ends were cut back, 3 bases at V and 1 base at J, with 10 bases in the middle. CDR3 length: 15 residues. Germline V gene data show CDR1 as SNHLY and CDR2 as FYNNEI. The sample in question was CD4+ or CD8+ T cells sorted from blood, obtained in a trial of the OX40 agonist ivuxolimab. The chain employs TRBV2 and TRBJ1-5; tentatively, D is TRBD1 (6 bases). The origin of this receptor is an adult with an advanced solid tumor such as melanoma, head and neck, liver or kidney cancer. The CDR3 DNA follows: TGTGCCAGCAGTGAGGGGGGGCTAAGCAATCAGCCCCAGCATTTT. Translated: CASSEGGLSNQPQHF.